Listed below are T cell receptor beta chains from one sample, sequenced in a study of blood T cell repertoires in COVID-19. Profiled with immunoSEQ multiplex PCR; TCRdb holds only in-frame clones, not every one. Of 200,000 to 300,000 clones listed, about four fifths were seen once; the top ten hold roughly 10%. The specimen sequenced was peripheral blood. These receptors all stem from a man older than 75 with acute or convalescent COVID-19. The CDR3 runs from the conserved cysteine through the conserved F or W. A D gene is named only where the DNA matches it firmly. The size of a clone is reported for some rows only, either as once, few or many, or as a class for expanded clones.

D	size	V	J	DNA	CDR3
TRBD2	-	TRBV5-8	TRBJ2-1	TGTGCCAGCAGCTTGGTGGGGGGGTATGAGCAGTTCTTC	CASSLVGGYEQFF
-	-	TRBV5-1	TRBJ2-3	TGCGCCAGCAGCTTACAGGGAGGGGCAGATACGCAGTATTTT	CASSLQGGADTQYF
TRBD2	-	TRBV7-3	TRBJ2-1	TGTGCCAGCAGCCTCGGGACTAGCTCGAATGAGCAGTTCTTC	CASSLGTSSNEQFF
TRBD2	few	TRBV15	TRBJ2-7	TGTGCCACCAGCAGAGATTACGCGGGAGCCTCCTACGAGCAGTACTTC	CATSRDYAGASYEQYF
-	-	TRBV5-1	TRBJ2-7	TGCGCCAGCAGCTTGGGGCAGTCCCTCATGTACTTC	CASSLGQSLMYF
TRBD1	-	TRBV6-5	TRBJ1-1	TGTGCCAGCAGTCTAGGACAGGCGAGGGCTGAAGCTTTCTTT	CASSLGQARAEAFF
-	-	TRBV18	TRBJ2-7	TGTGCCAGCTCACCACCTCCGGGACTGACCTACGAGCAGTACTTC	CASSPPPGLTYEQYF
-	-	TRBV7-3	TRBJ2-3	TGTGCCAGCAGCTCATCGTCGAGGGATACGCAGTATTTT	CASSSSSRDTQYF
TRBD2	-	TRBV3-1/TRBV3-2	TRBJ2-7	TGTGCCAGCAGCCAAGATTTGTCGGGGGGGCTCTACGAGCAGTACTTC	CASSQDLSGGLYEQYF
TRBD1	-	TRBV5-1	TRBJ1-6	TGCGCCAGCAGCTCGCAGGGGGATAATTCACCCCTCCACTTT	CASSSQGDNSPLHF
TRBD1	-	TRBV9	TRBJ1-2	TGTGCCAGCAGCGCTCAGGGGGGCGGCTACACCTTC	CASSAQGGGYTF
TRBD1	-	TRBV5-5	TRBJ2-5	TGTGCCAGCAGCCCGTGGCCCGGGACAGGACAAGAGACCCAGTACTTC	CASSPWPGTGQETQYF
TRBD1	-	TRBV19	TRBJ1-4	TGTGCCAGTAGTATAGCTCTGACAGGGTTCAACGAAAAACTGTTTTTT	CASSIALTGFNEKLFF
-	-	TRBV5-4	TRBJ1-3	TGTGCCAGCAGCTCTGACAGGAGCTCTGGAAACACCATATATTTT	CASSSDRSSGNTIYF
-	-	TRBV19	TRBJ1-2	TGTGCCAGTAGTATTGGACACGTTTCTCCCAATGGCTACACCTTC	CASSIGHVSPNGYTF
TRBD2	-	TRBV28	TRBJ2-7	TGTGCCAGCACCCCCCCGGGGGGGTACGACGAGCAGTACTTC	CASTPPGGYDEQYF
-	-	TRBV10-3	TRBJ1-5	TGTGCCATCAGATCGGACAGAAATCAGCCCCAGCATTTT	CAIRSDRNQPQHF
-	-	TRBV20-1	TRBJ1-2	TGCAGTGTCTCGTATGGCTACACCTTC	CSVSYGYTF
-	-	TRBV24-1	TRBJ2-7	TGTGCCACCAGTGATTTGCGACAGACGATCTACGAGCAGTACTTC	CATSDLRQTIYEQYF
TRBD1	-	TRBV9	TRBJ2-1	TGTGCCAGCAGCCCCCGGGACAGGGCCTACAATGAGCAGTTCTTC	CASSPRDRAYNEQFF
-	-	TRBV3-1/TRBV3-2	TRBJ1-5	TGTGCCAGCAGCCAGAGGGGGGGGGAACAGCCCCAGCATTTT	CASSQRGGEQPQHF
-	-	TRBV19	TRBJ1-3	TGTGCCAGTTCCGCCCGGGGACTCTCTGGAAACACCATATATTTT	CASSARGLSGNTIYF
TRBD1	-	TRBV19	TRBJ1-2	TGTGCCAGTAGTGACATCGGACAGGGAACTGCTCTCTACACCTTC	CASSDIGQGTALYTF
-	once	TRBV18	TRBJ2-7	TGTGCCAGCTCACCACAGCAAGGAGTTGCCGAGCAGTACTTC	CASSPQQGVAEQYF
-	-	TRBV7-9	TRBJ1-1	TGTGCCAGCAGCTCTCCCATACTCGCTAGGTCTGAAGCTTTCTTT	CASSSPILARSEAFF
-	-	TRBV7-9	TRBJ1-1	TGTGCCAGCAGCTTAGTCGAAGGGGTGACTGAAGCTTTCTTT	CASSLVEGVTEAFF
TRBD2	-	TRBV27	TRBJ2-1	TGTGCCAGCAGTTTGTCTAGCGGGGGGACCCAGTTCTTC	CASSLSSGGTQFF
TRBD1	-	TRBV5-1	TRBJ2-1	TGCGCCAGCAGCTTATCCGGGACAGGGGCGAATGAGCAGTTCTTC	CASSLSGTGANEQFF
-	-	TRBV11-2	TRBJ1-4	TGTGCCAGCAGCTTAGGGTCCACACAGGGATTTAATGAAAAACTGTTTTTT	CASSLGSTQGFNEKLFF
TRBD2	-	TRBV6-5	TRBJ2-1	TGTGCCAGCAGTCCTAGCGGTTATATCAATGAGCAGTTCTTC	CASSPSGYINEQFF
TRBD1	few	TRBV10-1	TRBJ2-3	TGCGCCAGCAGTGAGTTCCGGGACAGCACGTCAGATACGCAGTATTTT	CASSEFRDSTSDTQYF
TRBD1	-	TRBV7-9	TRBJ2-7	TGTGCCAGCAGCCCACCGGGACAGGGGACCAACGAGCAGTACTTC	CASSPPGQGTNEQYF
-	-	TRBV28	TRBJ1-2	TGTGCCAGCAGTTTGGCCCCCATTTATGGCTACACCTTC	CASSLAPIYGYTF
-	-	TRBV5-1	TRBJ2-3	TGCGCCAGCAGCTTACTCACAGATACGCAGTATTTT	CASSLLTDTQYF
-	-	TRBV2	TRBJ1-3	TGTGCCAGCAGGGGGGGACCAGGGTCACCTGGAAACACCATATATTTT	CASRGGPGSPGNTIYF
-	-	TRBV21-1	TRBJ2-1	TGTGCCAGCAGCAAAAAGGTCGTGGAGGGGAATCTCAAACTGGGGTACAATGAGCAGTTCTTC	CASSKKVVEGNLKLGYNEQFF
TRBD1	-	TRBV2	TRBJ2-5	TGTGCCAGCAGGGACAGGGTATTGAGCGAGACCCAGTACTTC	CASRDRVLSETQYF
TRBD1	-	TRBV7-9	TRBJ2-1	TGTGCCAGCAGCTTTCGGGACAGGAGCTCCTACAATGAGCAGTTCTTC	CASSFRDRSSYNEQFF
-	-	TRBV9	TRBJ2-5	TGTGCCAGCAGCGTAGATAAAGAGACCCAGTACTTC	CASSVDKETQYF
-	-	TRBV24-1	TRBJ2-1	TGTGCCACCAGTGATTTTCACCAGGGAGGCTACAATGAGCAGTTCTTC	CATSDFHQGGYNEQFF
TRBD2	-	TRBV27	TRBJ2-7	TGTGCCAGCAGTTTATACATTAGCGGGGGGGGAGAGCAGTACTTC	CASSLYISGGGEQYF
-	-	TRBV11-2	TRBJ2-3	TGTGCCAGCAGCTTAAGGCTAGCTTCGTTCACAGATACGCAGTATTTT	CASSLRLASFTDTQYF
-	-	TRBV28	TRBJ1-5	TGTGCCAGCAGTGTGAGGGCTCAGCCCCAGCATTTT	CASSVRAQPQHF
TRBD1	once	TRBV19	TRBJ2-3	TGTGCCAGTAACAGGGGGCAAGGAGATACGCAGTATTTT	CASNRGQGDTQYF
TRBD1	-	TRBV5-4	TRBJ1-2	TGTGCCAGCAGCCTCGTCCGGGACAGGGGGGAAAACACCTTC	CASSLVRDRGENTF